These 14 T cell receptor beta chains came from one sample sequenced in a study of patients and donors after allogeneic stem cell transplantation (TCRdb year 2020). Libraries came from RT-PCR. TCRdb shows the sequencer as NextSeq 550. TCRdb reran the public reads through fastp at Q25 and MiXCR, keeping productive beta chains. CDR3 protein sequences are deduplicated, and each keeps its most common genes and DNA. The sample table shows 160,000 or so distinct CDR3 sequences, and roughly 24% are seen once. Together, the top ten hold roughly 25% of the sample. The sample was blood, either unsorted or a sorted T cell fraction (not recorded which). The receptors shown here come from a human donor who was either an allogeneic HSCT recipient or a stem cell or donor lymphocyte infusion donor (not recorded which). It is not recorded whose cells these are; they may come from a transplant donor.

The V gene is TRBV18, the J gene TRBJ2-3; D is ambiguous. V shed 5 bases and J shed 6 bases, with 15 bases lying between them. The V gene's germline CDR1 is KGHSH and CDR2 LQKENI. The CDR3 runs to 14 residues. This CDR3 is CASSTMVLPDTQYF. CDR3 nucleotide sequence: TGTGCCAGCTCAACGATGGTCTTGCCGGATACGCAGTATTTT.

V and J are TRBV5-5 and TRBJ2-3; D unresolved. The V gene's germline CDR1 is SGHKS and CDR2 YYEKEE (reference sequence). V lost 5 bases, J lost 0 bases, and 13 bases lay in between. CDR3 length: 15 amino acids. The CDR3 spells CASRRATASTDTQYF. The CDR3 nucleotides read TGTGCCAGCAGACGAGCGACCGCTAGCACAGATACGCAGTATTTT.

This clonotype has just a few counts. The chain's CDR3 is CSASNSGTGIYQPQHF. The CDR3 DNA reads TGCAGTGCTAGTAATTCCGGGACAGGGATTTATCAGCCCCAGCATTTT. This sequence joins TRBV20-1 and TRBJ1-5, with 9 bases identical to TRBD1. V shed 3 bases and J 5 bases; nucleotides not matched to a gene: 11. The CDR3 is made up of 16 amino acids. CDR1 is DFQATT, CDR2 SNEGSKA, per germline (reference sequence).

This clonotype was recorded once. The chain employs TRBV7-9 and TRBJ2-7, with D perhaps assigned TRBD1 or TRBD2 (5 bases each). Germline CDR1 reads SEHNR; CDR2 reads FQNEAQ (reference sequence). V was cut by 1 base and J by 3 bases, with 16 bases left in between. The CDR3 length is 16 residues. In nucleotides, the CDR3 is TGTGCCAGCAGCTTAGTTACCTGGGACGGCAACTACGAGCAGTACTTC. Its protein product is CASSLVTWDGNYEQYF.

In its sample, this clonotype was seen once. The chain carries TRBV12-3 or TRBV12-4 and TRBJ2-3; D is uncertain. The CDR3 sequence is 13 residues long. Trimming pared 6 bases from V and 3 bases from J, leaving 10 bases between. The CDR3 loop reads CASSSPLTDTQYF. The CDR3 region has the DNA TGTGCCAGCAGCAGCCCTCTGACAGATACGCAGTATTTT.

The rearrangement uses TRBV5-1 and TRBJ1-2; 8 bases agree with TRBD1. The CDR3 has 15 amino acids. Germline CDR1 reads SGHRS; CDR2 reads YFSETQ. The ends lost 4 bases at V and 6 bases at J; junction bases unmatched: 11. As DNA, the CDR3 is TGCGCCAGCAGCCTGGTTCCGACAGGGGCCCATGGCTACACCTTC. It translates to CASSLVPTGAHGYTF.

The CDR3 nucleotides read TGTGCCAGCAGCCAAGATGAAGGGGGGAACACCGGGGAGCTGTTTTTT. This gives the protein CASSQDEGGNTGELFF. The V gene is TRBV3-1, the J gene TRBJ2-2, with D perhaps TRBD1 (6 bases). The germline V and J ends were trimmed by 0 bases and 1 base, with 9 bases remaining between them. The CDR3 has 16 residues. Germline loops: CDR1 LGHDT, CDR2 YNNKEL (reference sequence).

This clonotype was seen just once. The chain employs TRBV20-1 and TRBJ2-7; D possibly corresponds to TRBD1 (6 bases). This CDR3 is built from 16 residues. The germline V and J ends were trimmed by 0 bases and 4 bases, with 19 bases remaining between them. Germline assignment: CDR1 DFQATT and CDR2 SNEGSKA (reference sequence). CDR3 sequence reads: CSARDFQQGSFYEQYF. Here the CDR3 DNA reads TGCAGTGCTAGAGATTTTCAACAGGGTTCCTTTTACGAGCAGTACTTC.

The V gene is TRBV7-6, the J gene TRBJ2-7; D unresolved. This CDR3 comprises 16 residues. In germline, CDR1 is SGHVS, CDR2 FNYEAQ. Trimming removed 2 bases from V and 0 bases from J, with 14 bases in between. CDR3 in amino acids: CASSLYYTELSYEQYF. The CDR3 DNA sequence: TGTGCCAGCAGCTTATACTACACAGAACTCTCCTACGAGCAGTACTTC.

This clonotype was found a few times. The V gene is TRBV20-1, the J gene TRBJ1-4, with D perhaps matching TRBD1 (5 bases). This CDR3 has 15 amino acids. Germline V gene data show CDR1 as DFQATT and CDR2 as SNEGSKA (reference sequence). Trimming cost V 6 bases and J 7 bases, with 21 bases left between them. The CDR3 DNA is TGCAGTGCCAAAGACGAATGGGACGTTGGTGAAAAACTGTTTTTT. The encoded protein is CSAKDEWDVGEKLFF.

This clonotype was counted only a few times. The rearrangement uses TRBV6-6 and TRBJ1-2; TRBD1 matches at 9 bases. After removal of 6 bases from V and 5 bases from J, the junction contained 7 bases not matched to a gene. Germline CDR1 is MNHNY and CDR2 is SVGAGI (reference sequence). The CDR3 is made up of 14 amino acids. The CDR3 spells CASSPSGTGYGYTF. The CDR3 DNA follows: TGTGCCAGCAGCCCTTCCGGGACAGGGTATGGCTACACCTTC.

This clonotype was counted at least ten times. The genes are TRBV12-3 or TRBV12-4 and TRBJ1-5; TRBD1 agrees at 7 bases. This CDR3 is built from 15 residues. V lost 6 bases and J lost 6; bases outside the gene matches: 11. The CDR3 DNA reads as TGTGCCAGCAGAGGAGCGACAGGGAGTAGTCAGCCCCAGCATTTT. This sequence encodes CASRGATGSSQPQHF.

This clonotype was recorded a few times. J is TRBJ1-1 and V is TRBV7-2, with D tentatively TRBD1 (6 bases). The V and J ends lost 7 bases and 4 bases respectively, with 16 bases between them. The CDR3 contains 14 residues. Germline V gene lookup returns CDR1 SGHTA and CDR2 FQGNSA. This CDR3 reads CASKEQGWVTEAFF. CDR3 in DNA: TGTGCCAGCAAAGAACAGGGTTGGGTCACTGAAGCTTTCTTT.

This clonotype was seen more than once but under ten times. The chain has TRBV7-9 and TRBJ2-2; possibly TRBD1 for D (6 bases). Trimming took 2 bases from V and 4 from J, leaving 14 bases between them. The CDR3 consists of 16 residues. Germline V gene lookup returns CDR1 SEHNR and CDR2 FQNEAQ (reference sequence). The CDR3 sequence: CASSLINTGFTGELFF. The CDR3 bases are TGTGCCAGCAGCTTAATTAACACAGGGTTCACCGGGGAGCTGTTTTTT.